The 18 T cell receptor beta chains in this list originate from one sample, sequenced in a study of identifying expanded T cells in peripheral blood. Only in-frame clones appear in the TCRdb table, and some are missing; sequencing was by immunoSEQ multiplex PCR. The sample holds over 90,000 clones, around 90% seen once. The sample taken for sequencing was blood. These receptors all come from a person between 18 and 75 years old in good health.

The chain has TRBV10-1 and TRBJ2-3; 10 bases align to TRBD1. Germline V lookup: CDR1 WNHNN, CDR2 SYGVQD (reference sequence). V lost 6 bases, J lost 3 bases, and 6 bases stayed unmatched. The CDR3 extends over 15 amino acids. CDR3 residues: CASSPGTGETDTQYF. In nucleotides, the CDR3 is TGCGCCAGCAGCCCCGGGACAGGGGAAACAGATACGCAGTATTTT.

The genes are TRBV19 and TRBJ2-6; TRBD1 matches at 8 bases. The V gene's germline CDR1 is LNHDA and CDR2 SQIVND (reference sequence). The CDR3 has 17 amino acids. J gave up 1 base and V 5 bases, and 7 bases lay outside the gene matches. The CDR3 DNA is TGTGCCAGTAGTCTCCAGGGGGCAAGGTCTGGGGCCAACGTCCTGACTTTC. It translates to CASSLQGARSGANVLTF.

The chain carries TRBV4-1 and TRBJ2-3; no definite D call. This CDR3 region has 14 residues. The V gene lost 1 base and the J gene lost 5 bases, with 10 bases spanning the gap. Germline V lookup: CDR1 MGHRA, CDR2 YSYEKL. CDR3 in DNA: TGCGCCAGCAGCCAAGCTTCAGTGGGAGATACGCAGTATTTT. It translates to CASSQASVGDTQYF.

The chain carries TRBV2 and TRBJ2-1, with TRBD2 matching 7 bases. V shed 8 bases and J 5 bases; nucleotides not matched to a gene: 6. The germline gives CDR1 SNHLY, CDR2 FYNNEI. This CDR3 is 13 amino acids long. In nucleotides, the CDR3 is TGTGCCAGCGCTGGGAGGGCGAACAATGAGCAGTTCTTC. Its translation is CASAGRANNEQFF.

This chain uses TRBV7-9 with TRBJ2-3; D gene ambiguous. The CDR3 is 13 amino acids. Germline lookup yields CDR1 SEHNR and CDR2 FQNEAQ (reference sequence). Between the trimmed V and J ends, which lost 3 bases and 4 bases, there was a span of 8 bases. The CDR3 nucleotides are TGTGCCAGCAGCTTCTTCGCGGCAGATACGCAGTATTTT. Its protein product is CASSFFAADTQYF.

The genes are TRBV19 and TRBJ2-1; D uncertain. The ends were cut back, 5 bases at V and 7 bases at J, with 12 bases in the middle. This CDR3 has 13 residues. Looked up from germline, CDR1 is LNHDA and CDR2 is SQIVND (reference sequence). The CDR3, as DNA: TGTGCCAGTAGTCGCGTCCCACAGAATGAGCAGTTCTTC. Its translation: CASSRVPQNEQFF.

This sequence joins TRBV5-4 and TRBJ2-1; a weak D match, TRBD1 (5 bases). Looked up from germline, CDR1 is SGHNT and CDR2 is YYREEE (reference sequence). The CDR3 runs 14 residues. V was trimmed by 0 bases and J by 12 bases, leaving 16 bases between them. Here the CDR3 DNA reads TGTGCCAGCAGCTTGGGGCAGGGCCATAGTGTGCAGTTCTTC. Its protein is CASSLGQGHSVQFF. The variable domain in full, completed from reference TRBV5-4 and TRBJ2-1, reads ETGVTQSPTHLIKTRGQQVTLRCSSQSGHNTVSWYQQALGQGPQFIFQYYREEENGRGNFPPRFSGLQFPNYSSELNVNALELDDSALYLCASSLGQGHSVQFFGPGTRLTVL.

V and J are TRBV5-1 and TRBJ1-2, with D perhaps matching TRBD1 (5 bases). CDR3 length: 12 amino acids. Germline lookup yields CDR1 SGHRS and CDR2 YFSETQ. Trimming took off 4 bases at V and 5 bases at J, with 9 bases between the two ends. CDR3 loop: CASSLDRYGYTF. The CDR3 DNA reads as TGCGCCAGCAGCCTAGACAGATATGGCTACACCTTC.

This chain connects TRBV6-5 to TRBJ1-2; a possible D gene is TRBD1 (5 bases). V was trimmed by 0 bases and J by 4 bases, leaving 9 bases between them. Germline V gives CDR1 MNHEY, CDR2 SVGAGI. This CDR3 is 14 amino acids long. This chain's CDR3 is CASSYSRDRYGYTF. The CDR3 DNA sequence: TGTGCCAGCAGTTACTCCCGGGACCGCTATGGCTACACCTTC.

The CDR3 sequence is CASSLEGAGYTF. Here the CDR3 DNA reads TGTGCCAGCAGCTTGGAAGGTGCGGGCTACACCTTC. The chain employs TRBV5-5 and TRBJ1-2; no clear D gene. CDR1 and CDR2 from the germline V gene are SGHKS and YYEKEE (reference sequence). The CDR3 is 12 residues long. V lost 0 bases and J lost 8, with 8 bases in between.

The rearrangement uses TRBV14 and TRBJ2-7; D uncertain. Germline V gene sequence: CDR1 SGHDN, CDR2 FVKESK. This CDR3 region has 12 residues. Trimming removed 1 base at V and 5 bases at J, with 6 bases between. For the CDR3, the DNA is TGTGCCAGCAGCCAAGCACAGCACGAGCAGTACTTC. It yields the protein CASSQAQHEQYF.

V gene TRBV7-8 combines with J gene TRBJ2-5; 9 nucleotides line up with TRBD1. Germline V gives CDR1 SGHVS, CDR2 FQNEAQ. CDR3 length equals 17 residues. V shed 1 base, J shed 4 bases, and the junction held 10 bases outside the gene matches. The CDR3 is CASSLGAGQGMGETQYF. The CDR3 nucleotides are TGTGCCAGCAGCTTAGGAGCAGGACAGGGGATGGGAGAGACCCAGTACTTC.

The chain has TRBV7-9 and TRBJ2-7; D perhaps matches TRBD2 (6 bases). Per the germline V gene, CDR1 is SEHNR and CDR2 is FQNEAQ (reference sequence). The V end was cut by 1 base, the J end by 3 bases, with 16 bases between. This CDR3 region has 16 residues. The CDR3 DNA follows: TGTGCCAGCAGCTTAGTCATCGCGGACGGGGGCTACGAGCAGTACTTC. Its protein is CASSLVIADGGYEQYF.

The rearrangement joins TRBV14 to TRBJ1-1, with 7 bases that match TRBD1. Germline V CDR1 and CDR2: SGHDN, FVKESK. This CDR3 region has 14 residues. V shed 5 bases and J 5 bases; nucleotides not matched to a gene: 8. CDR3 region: CASSARPGGTEAFF. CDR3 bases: TGTGCCAGCAGCGCCCGCCCAGGGGGGACTGAAGCTTTCTTT.

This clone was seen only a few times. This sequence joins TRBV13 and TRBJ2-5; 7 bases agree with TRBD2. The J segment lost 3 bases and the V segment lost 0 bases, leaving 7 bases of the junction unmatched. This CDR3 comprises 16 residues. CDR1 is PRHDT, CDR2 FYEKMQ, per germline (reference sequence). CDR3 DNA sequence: TGTGCCAGCAGCTTAGGCCTAGGCGGGGGTAAAGAGACCCAGTACTTC. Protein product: CASSLGLGGGKETQYF.

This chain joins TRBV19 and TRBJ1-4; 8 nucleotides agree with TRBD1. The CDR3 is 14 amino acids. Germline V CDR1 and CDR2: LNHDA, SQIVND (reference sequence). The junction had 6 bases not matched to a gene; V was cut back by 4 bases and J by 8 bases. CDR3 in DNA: TGTGCCAGTAGTACTAGGACAGGGAGCGAAAAACTGTTTTTT. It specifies CASSTRTGSEKLFF.

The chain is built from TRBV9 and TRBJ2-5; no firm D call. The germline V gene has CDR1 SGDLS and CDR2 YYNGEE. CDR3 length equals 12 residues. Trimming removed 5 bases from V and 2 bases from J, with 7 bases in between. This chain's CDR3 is CASRDEQETQYF. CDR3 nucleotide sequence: TGTGCCAGCAGAGACGAACAAGAGACCCAGTACTTC.

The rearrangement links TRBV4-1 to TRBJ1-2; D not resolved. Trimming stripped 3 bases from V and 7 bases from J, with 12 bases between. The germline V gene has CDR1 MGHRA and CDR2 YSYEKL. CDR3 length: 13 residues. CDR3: CASSQSTQAGYTF. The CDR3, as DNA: TGCGCCAGCAGCCAGAGCACCCAGGCTGGCTACACCTTC.